This T cell receptor beta chain originates from a study of cytomegalovirus exposure and HLA in healthy donors. Study-level points and caveats: Testing in vitro showed a few CMV-associated chains specific for CMV antigens. Despite most TCR sequences being rare, some public TCRs occurred in many donors. In a later analysis, the majority of CMV-associated beta chains seemingly showed HLA restriction.

After removal of 2 bases from V and 4 bases from J, the junction contained 5 bases not matched to a gene. CDR3 length equals 15 residues. CDR1 and CDR2 (germline): KGHSH, LQKENI. 13 Jbeta primers and 60 Vbeta primers were used for the PCR. Measured with immunoSEQ multiplex PCR; TCRdb has only the in-frame clones, and not every one. This sample has 200,000 to 250,000 clones, with 78% found just once. A remark on this clone: The antigen is undetermined.

Material: PBMCs. The V and J genes are TRBV18 and TRBJ2-3, with 8 positions matching TRBD1. This clonotype was obtained from a male donor in good health and CMV-seronegative. CDR3 sequence reads: CASSPEDRAPDTQYF. Here the CDR3 DNA reads TGTGCCAGCTCACCAGAGGACAGGGCCCCAGATACGCAGTATTTT.